The present T cell receptor beta chain was sequenced within a study of blood T cell repertoires in COVID-19. The germline CDR1 and CDR2 sequences are MNHEY and SVGAGI. The germline V and J ends were trimmed by 4 bases and 10 bases, with 14 bases remaining between them. The CDR3 totals 14 residues. Profiling relied on immunoSEQ multiplex PCR, and the TCRdb table lists in-frame clones only, not all of them. The sample lists under 300,000 clones, around 87% occurring once. The clonotype was recovered from a woman in her sixties or seventies with active or convalescent COVID-19. The specimen was peripheral blood. The rearrangement joins TRBV6-5 to TRBJ1-6, with D perhaps matching TRBD1 (5 bases). CDR3 sequence: CASSLTGAGSPLHF. The CDR3 region has the DNA TGTGCCAGCAGTTTAACAGGTGCGGGGTCACCCCTCCACTTT.